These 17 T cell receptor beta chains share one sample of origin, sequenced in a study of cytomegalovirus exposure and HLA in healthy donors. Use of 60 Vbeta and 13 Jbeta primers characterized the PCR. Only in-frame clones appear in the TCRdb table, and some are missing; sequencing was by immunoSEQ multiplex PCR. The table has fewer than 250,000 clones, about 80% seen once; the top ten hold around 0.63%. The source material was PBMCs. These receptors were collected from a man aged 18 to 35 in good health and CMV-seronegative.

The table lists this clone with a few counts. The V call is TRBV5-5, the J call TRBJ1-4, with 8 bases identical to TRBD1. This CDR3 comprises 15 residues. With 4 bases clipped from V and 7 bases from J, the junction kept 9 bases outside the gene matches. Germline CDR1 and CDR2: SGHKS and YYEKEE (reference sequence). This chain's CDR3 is CASSHSQGASEKLFF. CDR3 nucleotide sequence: TGTGCCAGCAGCCATTCCCAGGGGGCGAGTGAAAAACTGTTTTTT.

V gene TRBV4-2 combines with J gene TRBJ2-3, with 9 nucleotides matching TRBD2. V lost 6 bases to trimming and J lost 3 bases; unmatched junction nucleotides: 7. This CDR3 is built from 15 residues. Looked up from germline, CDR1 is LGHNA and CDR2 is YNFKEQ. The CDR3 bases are TGTGCCAGCAGGGACAGCGGGAGGCGGACAGATACGCAGTATTTT. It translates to CASRDSGRRTDTQYF.

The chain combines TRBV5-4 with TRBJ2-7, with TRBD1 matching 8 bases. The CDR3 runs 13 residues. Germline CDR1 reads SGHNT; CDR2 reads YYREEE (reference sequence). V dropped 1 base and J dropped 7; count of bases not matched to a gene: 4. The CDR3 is CASSLTGGCEQYF. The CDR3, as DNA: TGTGCCAGCAGCTTGACAGGGGGGTGTGAGCAGTACTTC.

DNA of the CDR3: TGCAGCGTTGTAACACTCGAAGGGGCTGGAAACACCATATATTTT. Translated, it gives CSVVTLEGAGNTIYF. The rearrangement joins TRBV29-1 to TRBJ1-3, with D possibly matching TRBD1 (5 bases). Trimming removed 4 bases from V and 2 bases from J, with 15 bases in between. CDR1 and CDR2 from the germline V gene are SQVTM and ANQGSEA. The CDR3 has 15 amino acids.

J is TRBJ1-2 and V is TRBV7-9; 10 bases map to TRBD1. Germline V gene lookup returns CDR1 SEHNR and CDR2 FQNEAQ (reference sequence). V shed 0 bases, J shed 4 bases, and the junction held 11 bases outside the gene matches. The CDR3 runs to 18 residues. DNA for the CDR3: TGTGCCAGCAGCTTAGCGGGACAGGGGATACCGGGGACCTATGGCTACACCTTC. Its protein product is CASSLAGQGIPGTYGYTF.

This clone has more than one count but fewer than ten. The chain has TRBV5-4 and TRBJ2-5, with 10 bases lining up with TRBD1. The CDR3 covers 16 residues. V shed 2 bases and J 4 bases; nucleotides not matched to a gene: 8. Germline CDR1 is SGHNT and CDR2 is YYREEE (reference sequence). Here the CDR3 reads CASSLEGQGIRETQYF. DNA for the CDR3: TGTGCCAGCAGCTTAGAGGGACAGGGGATACGAGAGACCCAGTACTTC.

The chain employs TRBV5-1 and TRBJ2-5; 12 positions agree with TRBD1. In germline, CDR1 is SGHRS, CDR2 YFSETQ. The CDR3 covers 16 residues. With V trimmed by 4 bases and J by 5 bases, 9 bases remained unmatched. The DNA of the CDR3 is TGCGCCAGCAGCCAGGGGACAGGGGGCGCAGGGGAGACCCAGTACTTC. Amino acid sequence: CASSQGTGGAGETQYF. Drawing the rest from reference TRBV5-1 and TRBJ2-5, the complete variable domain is KAGVTQTPRYLIKTRGQQVTLSCSPISGHRSVSWYQQTPGQGLQFLFEYFSETQRNKGNFPGRFSGRQFSNSRSEMNVSTLELGDSALYLCASSQGTGGAGETQYFGPGTRLLVL.

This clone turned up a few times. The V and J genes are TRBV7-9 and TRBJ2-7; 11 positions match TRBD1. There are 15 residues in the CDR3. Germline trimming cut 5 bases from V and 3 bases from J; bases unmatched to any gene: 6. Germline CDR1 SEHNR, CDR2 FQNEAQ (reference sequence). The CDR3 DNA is TGTGCCAGCAGCCCTGGGACAGGGGGGGTCTACGAGCAGTACTTC. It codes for CASSPGTGGVYEQYF.

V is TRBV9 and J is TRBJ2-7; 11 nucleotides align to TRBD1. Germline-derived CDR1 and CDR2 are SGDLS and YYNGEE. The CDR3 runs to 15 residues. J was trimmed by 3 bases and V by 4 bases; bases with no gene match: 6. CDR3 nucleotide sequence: TGTGCCAGCAGCCCTCGGACAGGGGGCATCTACGAGCAGTACTTC. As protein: CASSPRTGGIYEQYF.

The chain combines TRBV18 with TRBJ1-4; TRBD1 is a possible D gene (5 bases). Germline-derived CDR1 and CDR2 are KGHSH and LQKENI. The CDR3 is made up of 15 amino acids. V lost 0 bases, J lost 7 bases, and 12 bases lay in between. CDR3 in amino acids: CASSPPRDGAEKLFF. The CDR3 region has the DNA TGTGCCAGCTCACCACCGCGGGACGGCGCTGAAAAACTGTTTTTT.

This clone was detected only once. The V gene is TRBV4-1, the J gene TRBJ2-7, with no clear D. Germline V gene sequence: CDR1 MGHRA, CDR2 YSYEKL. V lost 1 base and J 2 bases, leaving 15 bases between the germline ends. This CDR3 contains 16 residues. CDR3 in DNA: TGCGCCAGCAGCCAAGCTCCCACCCCGGTCACCTACGAGCAGTACTTC. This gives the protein CASSQAPTPVTYEQYF.

The CDR3 loop is CASSELAGDVNEQFF. DNA for the CDR3: TGTGCCAGCAGTGAATTAGCGGGAGACGTTAATGAGCAGTTCTTC. The rearrangement uses TRBV25-1 and TRBJ2-1; TRBD2 agrees at 9 bases. This CDR3 region has 15 residues. The V and J ends lost 1 base and 7 bases, in that order; junction bases with no gene match: 5. CDR1 is MGHDK and CDR2 is SYGVNS in the germline V gene.

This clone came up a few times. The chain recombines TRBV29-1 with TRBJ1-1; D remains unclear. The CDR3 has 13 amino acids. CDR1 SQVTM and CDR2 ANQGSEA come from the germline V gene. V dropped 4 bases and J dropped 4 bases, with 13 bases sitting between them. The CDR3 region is CSVAWEAGTEAFF. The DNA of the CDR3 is TGCAGCGTTGCATGGGAGGCAGGCACTGAAGCTTTCTTT. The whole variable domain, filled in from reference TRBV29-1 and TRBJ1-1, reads SAVISQKPSRDICQRGTSLTIQCQVDSQVTMMFWYRQQPGQSLTLIATANQGSEATYESGFVIDKFPISRPNLTFSTLTVSNMSPEDSSIYLCSVAWEAGTEAFFGQGTRLTVV.

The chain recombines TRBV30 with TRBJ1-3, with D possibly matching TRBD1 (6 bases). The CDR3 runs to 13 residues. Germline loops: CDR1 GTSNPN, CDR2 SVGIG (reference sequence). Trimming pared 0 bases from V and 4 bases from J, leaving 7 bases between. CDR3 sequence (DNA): TGTGCCTGGAGTGTAAGGGGGGGAAACACCATATATTTT. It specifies CAWSVRGGNTIYF.

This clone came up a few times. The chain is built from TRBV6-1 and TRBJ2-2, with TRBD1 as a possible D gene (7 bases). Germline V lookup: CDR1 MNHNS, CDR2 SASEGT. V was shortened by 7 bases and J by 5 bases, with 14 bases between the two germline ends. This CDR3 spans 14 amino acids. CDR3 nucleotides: TGTGCCAGCATTGCGGGACAGCGTACCGGGGAGCTGTTTTTT. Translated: CASIAGQRTGELFF.

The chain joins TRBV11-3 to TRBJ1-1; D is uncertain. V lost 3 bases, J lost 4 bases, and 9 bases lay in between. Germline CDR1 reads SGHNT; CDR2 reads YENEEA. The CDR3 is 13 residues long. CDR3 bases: TGTGCCAGCAGCTTTGCCAGCGGCACTGAAGCTTTCTTT. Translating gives CASSFASGTEAFF.

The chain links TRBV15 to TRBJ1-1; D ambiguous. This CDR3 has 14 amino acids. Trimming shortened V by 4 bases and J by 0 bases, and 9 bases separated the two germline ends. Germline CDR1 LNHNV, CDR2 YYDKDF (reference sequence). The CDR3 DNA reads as TGTGCCACCAGCACCACTAAGATGAACACTGAAGCTTTCTTT. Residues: CATSTTKMNTEAFF.